Shown below are 10 T cell receptor beta chains from a single sample sequenced in a study of graft-versus-host responses after intestinal transplantation. Repertoires were generated with immunoSEQ multiplex PCR, while TCRdb's copy carries only in-frame clones and drops some. The table includes around 77,000 clones, just under 95% detected once. No cognate antigen is known for these TCRs. The sequencing used unstimulated CD8+ T cells sorted from spleen or lymph node cells, collected before intestinal transplant. The receptors derive from a human donor who received an intestinal transplant.

V usage is TRBV7-9 and J usage is TRBJ2-1; the match to TRBD2 covers 7 bases. The CDR3 spans 14 residues. Trimming took 5 bases from V and 3 from J; bases not matched to a gene: 4. Looked up from germline, CDR1 is SEHNR and CDR2 is FQNEAQ (reference sequence). For the CDR3, the DNA is TGTGCCAGCAGCCACGGGACTATCTACAATGAGCAGTTCTTC. This gives the protein CASSHGTIYNEQFF.

This clone was detected a few times. This chain joins TRBV9 and TRBJ2-7; no clear D gene. CDR3 size: 14 residues. V was cut by 0 bases and J by 2 bases, with 9 bases left in between. The V gene's germline CDR1 is SGDLS and CDR2 YYNGEE. The CDR3 region is CASSVGADAYEQYF. The CDR3 DNA sequence: TGTGCCAGCAGCGTAGGCGCGGACGCCTACGAGCAGTACTTC.

The chain has TRBV6-5 and TRBJ1-4; the D is unclear. The V gene lost 3 bases and the J gene lost 5 bases, with 10 bases spanning the gap. From germline, CDR1 is MNHEY and CDR2 SVGAGI. The CDR3 has 14 residues. This CDR3 is CASSYVQQNEKLFF. Here the CDR3 DNA reads TGTGCCAGCAGTTATGTACAGCAAAATGAAAAACTGTTTTTT.

The CDR3 loop reads CASSLAGEAETQYF. CDR3 nucleotide sequence: TGTGCCAGCAGCTTGGCGGGAGAGGCGGAGACCCAGTACTTC. The chain uses TRBV5-5 and TRBJ2-5, with D tentatively TRBD2 (6 bases). The CDR3 covers 14 residues. The V gene lost 0 bases and the J gene lost 5 bases, with 11 bases spanning the gap. Germline V lookup: CDR1 SGHKS, CDR2 YYEKEE (reference sequence).

The chain is built from TRBV5-1 and TRBJ2-1; D could derive from TRBD1 or TRBD2 (6 bases each). This CDR3 comprises 12 residues. V was cut by 4 bases and J by 8 bases, with 10 bases left in between. The germline V gene has CDR1 SGHRS and CDR2 YFSETQ. CDR3 bases: TGCGCCAGCAGCCCGGAGGGGGATGAGCAGTTCTTC. Translation gives CASSPEGDEQFF.

The chain has TRBV7-9 and TRBJ2-7; tentatively, D is TRBD2 (6 bases). Trimming pared 4 bases from V and 1 base from J, leaving 14 bases between. Germline V gene data show CDR1 as SEHNR and CDR2 as FQNEAQ (reference sequence). This CDR3 comprises 15 residues. In nucleotides, the CDR3 is TGTGCCAGCAGCTCAGAGGGAGGAAGGTCCTACGAGCAGTACTTC. This gives the protein CASSSEGGRSYEQYF.

The J gene is TRBJ2-7, the V gene TRBV30; a possible D gene is TRBD2 (6 bases). Trimming took off 3 bases at V and 2 bases at J, with 20 bases between the two ends. Germline V gene data show CDR1 as GTSNPN and CDR2 as SVGIG (reference sequence). This CDR3 spans 16 amino acids. CDR3 loop: CAWRGRGLSVAYEQYF. In DNA, the CDR3 is TGTGCCTGGAGGGGTAGAGGACTAAGTGTGGCCTACGAGCAGTACTTC.

The V gene is TRBV27, the J gene TRBJ2-1; 8 bases are shared with TRBD2. CDR1 and CDR2 (germline): MNHEY, SMNVEV (reference sequence). V gave up 3 bases and J gave up 5 bases; unmatched junction bases: 3. The CDR3 sequence is 14 residues long. As DNA, the CDR3 is TGTGCCAGCAGTTTCGGACTAGCTAACAATGAGCAGTTCTTC. Its protein product is CASSFGLANNEQFF.

The V call is TRBV5-1, the J call TRBJ1-1; 8 nucleotides line up with TRBD1. The CDR3 length is 15 residues. The germline V gene encodes CDR1 SGHRS and CDR2 YFSETQ. Unmatched junction bases numbered 10, after V lost 4 bases and J lost 5 bases. In nucleotides, the CDR3 is TGCGCCAGCAGCACACGACAGGGGATGAGAACTGAAGCTTTCTTT. Protein sequence: CASSTRQGMRTEAFF.

The rearrangement joins TRBV6-5 to TRBJ2-5; D gene unclear. The CDR3 is 12 residues long. Germline V gene data show CDR1 as MNHEY and CDR2 as SVGAGI. Trimming took off 7 bases at V and 1 base at J, with 7 bases between the two ends. CDR3 bases: TGTGCCAGCATCGCCACCCAAGAGACCCAGTACTTC. Translated: CASIATQETQYF.